One and the same sample provided the 32 T cell receptor beta chains below, sequenced in a study of molecular identifiers for immune sequencing clone quantification (dated by TCRdb to the late 2010s). Libraries were prepared through PCR. The listed sequencing device is NextSeq 500. Using fastp trimming at Q25 and MiXCR clonotype assembly, TCRdb reanalyzed the public sequencing data and kept in-frame beta chains. When rows share a CDR3 protein, they turn into one entry using the most common DNA and genes. The table for this sample lists 490,000 or so distinct CDR3 sequences; less than 30% of them were counted only once. The biggest ten clones account for around 0.8% of the sample. Specimen: naive CD8+ T cells from blood, with Jurkat cell RNA spiked in. The meaning of the sample's cell subset or site label: FACS-sorted CD8+CD4-CCR7+CD45RA+ naive T cells. All receptors come from a human donor in good health. Some libraries in this study had Jurkat cell RNA spiked in.

This chain links TRBV4-1 with TRBJ2-7, with D perhaps matching TRBD2 (6 bases). CDR1 is MGHRA and CDR2 is YSYEKL in the germline V gene. V was pared by 0 bases and J by 2 bases, with 11 bases between. CDR3 length equals 15 residues. The CDR3 loop is CASSQDHPGAYEQYF. In DNA, the CDR3 is TGCGCCAGCAGCCAAGACCATCCGGGAGCCTACGAGCAGTACTTC.

V gene TRBV28 combines with J gene TRBJ2-2, with 8 bases lining up with TRBD1. Germline lookup yields CDR1 MDHEN and CDR2 SYDVKM. The CDR3 totals 15 residues. The V and J ends lost 8 bases and 0 bases, in that order; junction bases with no gene match: 5. Here the CDR3 DNA reads TGTGCCAGCTATGGGGGACAGGCGAACACCGGGGAGCTGTTTTTT. As protein: CASYGGQANTGELFF.

The gene calls are TRBV20-1 and TRBJ2-5; 8 bases are a match to TRBD2. The CDR3 totals 16 residues. Germline-derived CDR1 and CDR2 are DFQATT and SNEGSKA (reference sequence). Trimming cost V 0 bases and J 0 bases; bases outside gene matches: 6. CDR3 in amino acids: CSARDYRLAYQETQYF. The CDR3 nucleotides are TGCAGTGCTAGAGATTACCGACTAGCGTACCAAGAGACCCAGTACTTC.

A remark on this clonotype: A much larger clone differs by one base, so this may be a read error. The chain has TRBV6-1 and TRBJ2-4; no firm D call. The CDR3 is made up of 13 amino acids. CDR1 and CDR2 from the germline V gene are MNHNS and SASEGT. The CDR3 sequence is CATEDVTKNIQNF. For the CDR3, the DNA is TGTGCCACCGAGGATGTAACCAAAAACATTCAGAACTTC.

This clonotype was found a few times. The chain has TRBV5-1 and TRBJ2-1; D is undetermined. CDR1 is SGHRS and CDR2 is YFSETQ in the germline V gene. Trimming left V 0 bases short and J 0 bases short, with 7 bases between. The CDR3 totals 15 residues. The CDR3, as DNA: TGCGCCAGCAGCTTGGACGAAAGCTCCTACAATGAGCAGTTCTTC. Its translation is CASSLDESSYNEQFF. Full variable domain (rest looked up from reference TRBV5-1 and TRBJ2-1): KAGVTQTPRYLIKTRGQQVTLSCSPISGHRSVSWYQQTPGQGLQFLFEYFSETQRNKGNFPGRFSGRQFSNSRSEMNVSTLELGDSALYLCASSLDESSYNEQFFGPGTRLTVL.

This clonotype has only a few counts. The chain joins TRBV6-5 to TRBJ2-1; 7 nucleotides match TRBD1. Trimming cost V 0 bases and J 6 bases; bases outside gene matches: 2. Looked up from germline, CDR1 is MNHEY and CDR2 is SVGAGI. This CDR3 has 14 residues. CDR3 DNA sequence: TGTGCCAGCAGTTACTCGACAGGGAGCAATGAGCAGTTCTTC. Translated, it gives CASSYSTGSNEQFF.

To note about this clonotype: One end of the junction fails to match germline, which may point to a read error. V gene TRBV11-3 combines with J gene TRBJ2-7; D not resolved. Germline assignment: CDR1 SGHNT and CDR2 YENEEA. This CDR3 is built from 13 residues. As DNA, the CDR3 is TGTGCCAGCAGCTTAGGCTTTGGTTACGGGCAGTACTTC. Its translation: CASSLGFGYGQYF.

This chain joins TRBV6-5 and TRBJ1-6; D uncertain. The V gene lost 6 bases and the J gene lost 7 bases, with 10 bases spanning the gap. This CDR3 is built from 13 residues. Germline CDR1 is MNHEY and CDR2 is SVGAGI. The DNA for the CDR3 is TGTGCCAGCAGCCTACTGGGGAATTCACCCCTCCACTTT. It is translated as CASSLLGNSPLHF.

This clonotype was detected many times. CDR3 bases: TGTGCCAGCAGCAACGTACATATCACTGAAGCTTTCTTT. This translates into CASSNVHITEAFF. The chain employs TRBV7-8 and TRBJ1-1; D gene uncertain. The V gene lost 5 bases and the J gene lost 4 bases, with 11 bases spanning the gap. The CDR3 loop spans 13 amino acids. CDR1 is SGHVS, CDR2 FQNEAQ, per germline. Full variable domain (outside the CDR3, taken from reference TRBV7-8 and TRBJ1-1): GAGVSQSPRYKVAKRGQDVALRCDPISGHVSLFWYQQALGQGPEFLTYFQNEAQLDKSGLPSDRFFAERPEGSVSTLKIQRTQQEDSAVYLCASSNVHITEAFFGQGTRLTVV.

This clonotype was observed many times. V usage is TRBV3-1 and J usage is TRBJ2-2, with D hard to call. This CDR3 has 12 amino acids. In germline, CDR1 is LGHDT, CDR2 YNNKEL (reference sequence). Between the trimmed V and J ends, which lost 4 bases and 3 bases, there was a span of 3 bases. CDR3 residues: CASSRYTGELFF. The DNA for the CDR3 is TGTGCCAGCAGCCGATACACCGGGGAGCTGTTTTTT. The full variable domain, in which reference TRBV3-1 and TRBJ2-2 provide the parts outside the CDR3, is DTAVSQTPKYLVTQMGNDKSIKCEQNLGHDTMYWYKQDSKKFLKIMFSYNNKELIINETVPNRFSPKSPDKAHLNLHINSLELGDSAVYFCASSRYTGELFFGEGSRLTVL.

This clonotype has a count of ten or more. This chain links TRBV9 with TRBJ2-3; tentative D call: TRBD1 (6 bases). The CDR3 spans 17 residues. Trimming removed 4 bases from V and 2 bases from J, with 20 bases in between. CDR1 is SGDLS and CDR2 is YYNGEE in the germline V gene. The CDR3 here is CASSNLPGQQNTDTQYF. The CDR3 DNA reads as TGTGCCAGCAGCAACCTCCCCGGACAGCAAAACACAGATACGCAGTATTTT.

This clonotype has at least ten counts. V usage is TRBV29-1 and J usage is TRBJ2-7, with D tentatively TRBD1 or TRBD2 (6 bases each). CDR1 and CDR2 (germline): SQVTM, ANQGSEA. The CDR3 spans 13 residues. The V gene lost 7 bases and the J gene lost 6 bases, with 19 bases spanning the gap. CDR3 bases: TGCAGCGGGGGGACTGCCGAAGGGGGCGAGCAGTACTTC. The encoded protein is CSGGTAEGGEQYF.

At least ten counts were recorded for this clonotype. The rearrangement links TRBV4-3 to TRBJ2-7, with TRBD1 matching 7 bases. CDR1 LGHNA and CDR2 YSLEER come from the germline V gene. This CDR3 has 14 amino acids. The V and J ends lost 2 bases and 2 bases, in that order; junction bases with no gene match: 3. The CDR3 sequence is CASSQNRGAYEQYF. The CDR3 coding sequence is TGCGCCAGCAGCCAAAACAGGGGCGCCTACGAGCAGTACTTC.

The CDR3 is CASSLAGGRYEQFF. The CDR3 coding sequence is TGTGCCAGCAGTTTAGCGGGGGGGCGCTATGAGCAGTTCTTC. The chain has TRBV27 and TRBJ2-1; TRBD2 agrees at 9 bases. Losses at the gene ends were 2 bases for V and 8 bases for J; bases not matched to a gene: 4. The germline gives CDR1 MNHEY, CDR2 SMNVEV (reference sequence). The CDR3 is made up of 14 amino acids.

This rearrangement joins TRBV7-8 to TRBJ2-5; 8 bases match TRBD2. The CDR3 is 16 amino acids. The germline CDR1 and CDR2 sequences are SGHVS and FQNEAQ. V lost 0 bases and J lost 2; bases outside the gene matches: 5. The CDR3 region is CASSLAVREGQETQYF. The CDR3 region has the DNA TGTGCCAGCAGCTTAGCGGTCCGGGAGGGACAAGAGACCCAGTACTTC.

This clonotype was seen more than once but under ten times. The chain couples TRBV25-1 to TRBJ2-1; D possibly corresponds to TRBD2 (6 bases). V was cut by 1 base and J by 4 bases, with 17 bases left in between. CDR1 is MGHDK and CDR2 is SYGVNS in the germline V gene. This CDR3 is built from 17 residues. The CDR3 nucleotides are TGTGCCAGCAGTGAATTGGGTGGAGGGATTGGGTACAATGAGCAGTTCTTC. It codes for CASSELGGGIGYNEQFF.

This clonotype occurred many times. The junction differs from germline at one of its ends, possibly a read error. The rearrangement joins TRBV7-9 to TRBJ2-4, with D possibly matching TRBD1 (5 bases). Germline V gene lookup returns CDR1 SEHNR and CDR2 FQNEAQ (reference sequence). This CDR3 spans 11 amino acids. The CDR3 loop is CASSRTDKLSF. The CDR3 region has the DNA TGTGCCAGCAGCAGAACGGACAAGCTCAGCTTC.

This chain links TRBV20-1 with TRBJ2-7, with D perhaps TRBD1 or TRBD2 (6 bases each). Germline CDR1 and CDR2: DFQATT and SNEGSKA (reference sequence). This CDR3 has 14 amino acids. V was shortened by 4 bases and J by 3 bases, with 16 bases between the two germline ends. CDR3 residues: CSATVVGGHYEQYF. The CDR3 nucleotides are TGCAGTGCTACCGTGGTAGGGGGGCACTACGAGCAGTACTTC.

The chain carries TRBV7-9 and TRBJ2-7, with D maybe TRBD1 (5 bases). The germline V gene has CDR1 SEHNR and CDR2 FQNEAQ (reference sequence). Trimming cost V 5 bases and J 2 bases, with 13 bases left between them. CDR3 size: 14 residues. CDR3 nucleotides: TGTGCCAGCAGCAGACAGAGGAACCCCTACGAGCAGTACTTC. The encoded protein is CASSRQRNPYEQYF.

In its sample, this clonotype was seen many times. The V call is TRBV27, the J call TRBJ1-1; D ambiguous. Germline CDR1 reads MNHEY; CDR2 reads SMNVEV (reference sequence). This CDR3 comprises 13 residues. V was trimmed by 4 bases and J by 4 bases, leaving 10 bases between them. CDR3 sequence reads: CASSWGSGTEAFF. As DNA, the CDR3 is TGTGCCAGCAGTTGGGGATCCGGCACTGAAGCTTTCTTT.

This clonotype was found many times. The chain is built from TRBV25-1 and TRBJ2-5; a weak D match, TRBD2 (6 bases). Trimming stripped 4 bases from V and 1 base from J, with 16 bases between. The CDR3 runs to 16 residues. Germline V CDR1 and CDR2: MGHDK, SYGVNS. The CDR3 region has the DNA TGTGCCAGCAGTGGCCGGGTAGCGGAGGCCCAAGAGACCCAGTACTTC. This translates into CASSGRVAEAQETQYF.

Regarding this clonotype: A much larger clone is a single base away; this may be a read error. The chain couples TRBV5-4 to TRBJ1-1; D is undetermined. Between the trimmed V and J ends, which lost 3 bases and 4 bases, there was a span of 16 bases. Germline loops: CDR1 SGHNT, CDR2 YYREEE (reference sequence). There are 15 residues in the CDR3. In DNA form, the CDR3 reads TGTGCCAGCAGCTCTGTGGACTCCTCGACCACTGAAGCTTTCTTT. Protein sequence: CASSSVDSSTTEAFF. The full variable domain, completed using reference TRBV5-4 and TRBJ1-1, is ETGVTQSPTHLIKTRGQQVTLRCSSQSGHNTVSWYQQALGQGPQFIFQYYREEENGRGNFPPRFSGLQFPNYSSELNVNALELDDSALYLCASSSVDSSTTEAFFGQGTRLTVV.

This clonotype has ten or more counts. In DNA form, the CDR3 reads TGTGCCAGCAGTTACTCGCCTATCCCCGGGACGGTGACCAATCAGCCCCAGCATTTT. Residues: CASSYSPIPGTVTNQPQHF. This chain uses TRBV6-6 with TRBJ1-5, with a weak D call TRBD1 (5 bases). The CDR3 has 19 amino acids. The V gene lost 0 bases and the J gene lost 3 bases, with 21 bases spanning the gap. Germline assignment: CDR1 MNHNY and CDR2 SVGAGI (reference sequence).

This clonotype was detected ten times or more. The V and J genes are TRBV30 and TRBJ2-3; possibly TRBD2 for D (6 bases). The V gene lost 2 bases and the J gene lost 3 bases, with 9 bases spanning the gap. The length of the CDR3 is 13 residues. Germline V gives CDR1 GTSNPN, CDR2 SVGIG (reference sequence). Here the CDR3 reads CAWSSGTTDTQYF. The DNA for the CDR3 is TGTGCCTGGAGTTCCGGGACTACAGATACGCAGTATTTT.

The CDR3 here is CAWSVSLAGGYEQYF. The CDR3, as DNA: TGTGCCTGGAGTGTAAGCCTAGCGGGAGGGTACGAGCAGTACTTC. The genes are TRBV30 and TRBJ2-7, with 12 bases matching TRBD2. This CDR3 is 15 amino acids long. Trimming at V came to 0 bases and at J to 4 bases, leaving 4 bases not matched to a gene. Germline values: CDR1 GTSNPN, CDR2 SVGIG (reference sequence).

This clonotype appeared a few times. The chain recombines TRBV27 with TRBJ2-7, with a weak D call TRBD1 (6 bases). Trimming shortened V by 6 bases and J by 5 bases, and 23 bases separated the two germline ends. CDR3 size: 16 residues. CDR1 and CDR2 (germline): MNHEY, SMNVEV (reference sequence). The CDR3, as DNA: TGTGCCAGCAGCTCTCCCCGGACAGCCCCCGGTAACGAGCAGTACTTC. Translation: CASSSPRTAPGNEQYF.

As for this clonotype: Just one base apart from a much larger clone, this may be a read error. The CDR3 loop is CASSFSRNTEVFF. DNA of the CDR3: TGTGCCAGCAGTTTTTCCAGGAACACTGAAGTTTTCTTT. V and J are TRBV27 and TRBJ1-1; D remains ambiguous. This CDR3 is built from 13 residues. Germline-derived CDR1 and CDR2 are MNHEY and SMNVEV (reference sequence).

The gene calls are TRBV7-4 and TRBJ1-4; D is unclear. The germline gives CDR1 SGHVT, CDR2 SQSDAQ. Trimming shortened V by 2 bases and J by 5 bases, and 18 bases separated the two germline ends. The CDR3 covers 17 residues. The CDR3 reads CASSLPVVGSNNEKLFF. In DNA, the CDR3 is TGTGCCAGCAGCTTACCGGTTGTTGGCAGCAACAATGAAAAACTGTTTTTT.

This clonotype was detected a few times. The V and J genes are TRBV27 and TRBJ1-5; a possible D gene is TRBD1 (5 bases). V was cut by 4 bases and J by 0 bases, with 22 bases left in between. The CDR3 extends over 19 amino acids. Germline CDR1 reads MNHEY; CDR2 reads SMNVEV (reference sequence). CDR3 in amino acids: CASSSARLGVGYSNQPQHF. CDR3 nucleotides: TGTGCCAGCAGTTCCGCCCGTCTAGGGGTAGGTTATAGCAATCAGCCCCAGCATTTT.

V and J are TRBV27 and TRBJ2-3; 10 bases are shared with TRBD2. The V and J ends lost 4 bases and 2 bases, in that order; junction bases with no gene match: 6. The germline V gene has CDR1 MNHEY and CDR2 SMNVEV (reference sequence). CDR3 length: 16 residues. The CDR3 loop is CASSYLSGGLTDTQYF. CDR3 bases: TGTGCCAGCAGTTACCTTAGCGGGGGGCTCACAGATACGCAGTATTTT.

This chain uses TRBV7-9 with TRBJ1-1; 7 bases agree with TRBD1. The CDR3 is made up of 14 amino acids. CDR1 and CDR2 (germline): SEHNR, FQNEAQ (reference sequence). The J segment lost 8 bases and the V segment lost 6 bases, leaving 12 bases of the junction unmatched. CDR3 coding DNA: TGTGCCAGCAGTTTCACGACAGGGTTAAGGGAAGCTTTCTTT. Translation gives CASSFTTGLREAFF. Full variable domain (outside the CDR3, taken from reference TRBV7-9 and TRBJ1-1): DTGVSQNPRHKITKRGQNVTFRCDPISEHNRLYWYRQTLGQGPEFLTYFQNEAQLEKSRLLSDRFSAERPKGSFSTLEIQRTEQGDSAMYLCASSFTTGLREAFFGQGTRLTVV.

V is TRBV12-3 or TRBV12-4 and J is TRBJ1-5, with TRBD1 as a possible D gene (6 bases). The V and J ends lost 5 bases and 3 bases respectively, with 11 bases between them. The CDR3 extends over 14 amino acids. The chain's CDR3 is CASSGGQFNQPQHF. The CDR3 nucleotides are TGTGCCAGCAGTGGAGGACAGTTCAATCAGCCCCAGCATTTT.